This T cell receptor beta chain came from a study of early T cells in non-severe SARS-CoV-2 infection. Across the whole study: Chains from this unsorted whole-blood bulk RNA could not be paired.

There are 14 residues in the CDR3. Germline V gene sequence: CDR1 PRHDT, CDR2 FYEKMQ (reference sequence). V was trimmed by 2 bases and J by 4 bases, leaving 11 bases between them. As part of library construction, unique molecular identifiers were attached to individual cDNA molecules. Each CDR3 protein gets one entry after TCRdb re-called the 5' RACE reads with MiXCR. The sample carries around 84,000 distinct CDR3 sequences, around 15% recorded once. Whole-study findings and limits: The study's VDJdb matching favored anti-spike CD8 responses and missed private and CD4 specificities.

This clonotype was seen a handful of times. Its antigen is not known. The origin of this receptor is an adult who was a healthcare worker with PCR-confirmed SARS-CoV-2 infection or an uninfected control (not recorded which). Sequenced: whole blood. The chain is built from TRBV13 and TRBJ2-5; D is uncertain. The CDR3 nucleotides read TGTGCCAGCAGCTTAACACTCTTCCCAGAGACCCAGTACTTC. Protein product: CASSLTLFPETQYF.